This T cell receptor beta chain derives from a study of T cells in Graves' hyperthyroidism and ophthalmopathy (dated by TCRdb to between 2018 and 2021). Regarding the study in general: Peripheral blood was collected at initial diagnosis, before any treatment. A discovery cohort of roughly 96 patients, approximately 44 with Graves' ophthalmopathy and over 55 with stable Graves' hyperthyroidism, was used to find distinguishing TCR V-J signatures. The approximately 100 discovery patients were divided at random into training and test sets in a 7:3 ratio. The study also compared thyroid tissue and blood T-cell repertoires from five or six Graves' hyperthyroidism patients. The paper reports TCR Vbeta CDR3 sequencing of roughly 140 peripheral blood samples: 43 ophthalmopathy, fewer than 80 hyperthyroidism and approximately 17 progressor patients. Once sampling was done, hyperthyroidism patients were given methimazole at a starting dose of 30 mg daily, whereas ophthalmopathy patients were given high-dose intravenous methylprednisolone. Prospective prediction of ophthalmopathy was tested in an independent validation cohort of approximately 19 hyperthyroidism patients and 15 to 17 patients who later progressed to ophthalmopathy.

Moderately to severely active disease, a Clinical Activity Score of at least 3, a NOSPECS grade of at least 4, and a duration under 3 months were present in ophthalmopathy patients. Exclusion was applied to patients with uncontrolled infections, other autoimmune diseases, pregnancy or lactation. Diagnoses were established on the basis of clinical symptoms, serum thyroxine and TRAb, thyroid ultrasound, and orbital computed tomography. PBMCs were separated from 7.5 to 10 ml of fresh peripheral blood using Ficoll-Paque density gradient centrifugation. Total RNA was extracted using Trizol reagent, and RNA quality was assessed on an Agilent 2100 Bioanalyzer. Overall study outcomes, separate from this receptor: Most expanded thyroid clonotypes (frequency above 0.001) were also found in blood, which suggests that blood repertoires may mirror thyroid immune responses. Sample size was not statistically predetermined, and blinding of investigators to group allocation was not performed. During validation, the model predicted progression to ophthalmopathy a median of roughly 7.1 months ahead of onset, with roughly 65% sensitivity and around 73% specificity. A 13 V-J signature model separated ophthalmopathy from stable hyperthyroidism, with about 90% sensitivity and about 81% specificity in cross-validation and 80%/75% in testing.

Reading the germline V gene gives CDR1 SGHTA and CDR2 FQGNSA. CDR3 length: 13 amino acids, cysteine to phenylalanine. CDR3 DNA is the only sequence kept; it has 39 bases, read in frame from the first base. The TCR beta CDR3 regions were amplified from RNA transcripts. For the first round of RT-PCR on the TCR CDR3, the HTBI primer set was used together with the Qiagen OneStep RT-PCR kit. A second multiplex PCR round built the libraries, followed by size selection and purification. Libraries were sequenced paired-end with 100 bp reads on an Illumina HiSeq2000. From the authors' description of their analysis: SOAPnuke was used to process the raw data, removing reads that contained adapters or uncalled bases, had a mean Phred below 15, or lacked an exact match to the constant primer or identifier. High-quality paired reads were merged with COPE v1.2.5, and unique nucleotide sequences were defined as clonotypes. MiTCR v1.1 was used to align clonotypes to the IMGT TRBV, TRBD and TRBJ reference segments. Analysis was restricted to V-J combinations with a frequency above 0.0001, which covered roughly 99% of repertoires. The TCS score was defined as the ratio of F50 (clonal expansion) to E x V (chaos), calculated using BLOSUM62-based TCRdist between CDR3 peptides within each V-J. Welch's t-statistics and random forest reduced fewer than 600 V-J features to under 15, which were used in a naive Bayes classifier (R e1071). The Morisita-Horn index was used to measure how similar the thyroid and blood repertoires were. The public reads were reanalyzed by TCRdb: fastp trimming at Q25, MiXCR alignment, in-frame beta chains only. Here each entry gathers all rows of one CDR3 protein and keeps the most common genes and DNA. These V and J calls derive from TCRdb rather than the authors' analysis. Recorded for this sample are approximately 610,000 distinct CDR3 sequences; about 14% of them occurred a single time. Of the sample, around 4.5% is held by the ten largest clones.

This clonotype was counted ten times or more. What antigen it recognizes has not been identified. One end of the junction fails to match germline, which may point to a read error. The rearrangement joined TRBV7-2 to TRBJ1-2; TRBD1 fits 10 bases in the junction. This clonotype was sampled from a woman in her thirties or forties with Graves' ophthalmopathy. The sequencing input was blood. The CDR3 protein is CASSFGDRGPPYF. DNA sequence: TGTGCCAGCAGCTTCGGGGACAGGGGTCCCCCATACTTC.